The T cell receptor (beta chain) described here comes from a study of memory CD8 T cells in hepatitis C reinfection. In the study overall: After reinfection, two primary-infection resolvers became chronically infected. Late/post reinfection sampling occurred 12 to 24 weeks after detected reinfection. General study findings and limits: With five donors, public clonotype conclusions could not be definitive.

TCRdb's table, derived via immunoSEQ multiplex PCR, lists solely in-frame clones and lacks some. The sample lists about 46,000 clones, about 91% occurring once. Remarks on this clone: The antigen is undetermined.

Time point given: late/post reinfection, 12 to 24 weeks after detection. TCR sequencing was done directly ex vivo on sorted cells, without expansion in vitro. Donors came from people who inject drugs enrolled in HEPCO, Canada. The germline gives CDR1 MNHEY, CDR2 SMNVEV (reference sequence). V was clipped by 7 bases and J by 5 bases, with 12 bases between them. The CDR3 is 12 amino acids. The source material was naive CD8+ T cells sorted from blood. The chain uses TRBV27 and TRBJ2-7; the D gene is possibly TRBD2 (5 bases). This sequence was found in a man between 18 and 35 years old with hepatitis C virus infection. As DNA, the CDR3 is TGTGCCAGCACGGCCGGGAATGACGAGCAGTACTTC. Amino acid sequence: CASTAGNDEQYF.